Listed here are 7 T cell receptor beta chains from one sample, sequenced in a study of response to subunit inactivated influenza vaccine (dated by TCRdb to 2017 to 2018). Libraries were constructed by RT-PCR. TCRdb shows the sequencer as Illumina HiSeq 2500. TCRdb's own reprocessing of the public reads used fastp at Q25 and MiXCR and kept productive beta chains. Records with the same CDR3 protein are collapsed into one entry carrying the most frequent genes and DNA. This sample lists around 850,000 distinct CDR3 sequences; 18% were detected once. Roughly a tenth of the sample goes to the ten largest clones. Material: PBMCs from blood, obtained around 5 days after vaccination. These receptors were collected from a man aged 45-65 years who received an inactivated influenza vaccine. Donor details come from another sample of the same person, matched by shared clones.

The V and J genes are TRBV27 and TRBJ2-1, with 8 nucleotides matching TRBD2. J lost 2 bases, V lost 1 base, and 7 bases had no gene match. Per the germline V gene, CDR1 is MNHEY and CDR2 is SMNVEV (reference sequence). This CDR3 has 17 amino acids. CDR3: CASSLWRGRKTYNEQFF. CDR3 DNA: TGTGCCAGCAGTTTATGGCGCGGGAGGAAGACCTACAATGAGCAGTTCTTC.

This clonotype was recorded at least ten times. This chain connects TRBV9 to TRBJ2-5; 8 bases are a match to TRBD2. Per germline, CDR1 SGDLS and CDR2 YYNGEE. V was pared by 0 bases and J by 3 bases, with 7 bases of the junction left unmatched. This CDR3 has 16 residues. In DNA, the CDR3 is TGTGCCAGCAGCGTAGCTTATTCCGGGGGGGAAGAGACCCAGTACTTC. Amino acids: CASSVAYSGGEETQYF. Using reference TRBV9 and TRBJ2-5 for the parts outside the CDR3, the full variable domain is DSGVTQTPKHLITATGQRVTLRCSPRSGDLSVYWYQQSLDQGLQFLIQYYNGEERAKGNILERFSAQQFPDLHSELNLSSLELGDSALYFCASSVAYSGGEETQYFGPGTRLLVL.

This chain links TRBV20-1 with TRBJ2-7; 9 nucleotides align to TRBD2. This CDR3 contains 11 residues. CDR1 DFQATT and CDR2 SNEGSKA come from the germline V gene (reference sequence). The CDR3 bases are TGCAGCGGCACTAGCGGGTACGAGCAGTACTTC. Protein product: CSGTSGYEQYF.

The chain recombines TRBV19 with TRBJ2-5; unclear D gene. This CDR3 comprises 13 residues. V was pared by 4 bases and J by 5 bases, with 11 bases between. CDR1 and CDR2 from the germline V gene are LNHDA and SQIVND (reference sequence). The CDR3 loop reads CASSTGQRETQYF. CDR3 in DNA: TGTGCCAGTAGTACCGGTCAGAGGGAGACCCAGTACTTC.

The chain couples TRBV9 to TRBJ2-3; no clear D. V was cut by 0 bases and J by 1 base, with 9 bases left in between. The CDR3 totals 15 residues. Germline V gives CDR1 SGDLS, CDR2 YYNGEE. The CDR3 is CASSVVSSRTDTQYF. CDR3 sequence (DNA): TGTGCCAGCAGCGTAGTGTCTTCCCGCACAGATACGCAGTATTTT. Combining the CDR3 with reference TRBV9 and TRBJ2-3 gives the whole variable domain DSGVTQTPKHLITATGQRVTLRCSPRSGDLSVYWYQQSLDQGLQFLIQYYNGEERAKGNILERFSAQQFPDLHSELNLSSLELGDSALYFCASSVVSSRTDTQYFGPGTRLTVL.

CDR3 region: CASSYRAGETGELFF. CDR3 bases: TGCGCCAGCAGCTACCGAGCGGGAGAAACCGGGGAGCTGTTTTTT. The chain has TRBV5-1 and TRBJ2-2, with 8 bases identical to TRBD2. The germline gives CDR1 SGHRS, CDR2 YFSETQ. The CDR3 is 15 residues long. V lost 3 bases and J lost 5; bases outside the gene matches: 6. The complete variable domain, with remaining parts taken from reference TRBV5-1 and TRBJ2-2, reads KAGVTQTPRYLIKTRGQQVTLSCSPISGHRSVSWYQQTPGQGLQFLFEYFSETQRNKGNFPGRFSGRQFSNSRSEMNVSTLELGDSALYLCASSYRAGETGELFFGEGSRLTVL.

The rearrangement links TRBV20-1 to TRBJ2-5, with TRBD2 matching 11 bases. Losses at the gene ends were 5 bases for V and 5 bases for J; bases not matched to a gene: 4. Germline CDR1 and CDR2: DFQATT and SNEGSKA (reference sequence). CDR3 length: 13 residues. The CDR3: CSAALAGVETQYF. CDR3 DNA: TGCAGTGCTGCACTAGCGGGGGTGGAGACCCAGTACTTC.